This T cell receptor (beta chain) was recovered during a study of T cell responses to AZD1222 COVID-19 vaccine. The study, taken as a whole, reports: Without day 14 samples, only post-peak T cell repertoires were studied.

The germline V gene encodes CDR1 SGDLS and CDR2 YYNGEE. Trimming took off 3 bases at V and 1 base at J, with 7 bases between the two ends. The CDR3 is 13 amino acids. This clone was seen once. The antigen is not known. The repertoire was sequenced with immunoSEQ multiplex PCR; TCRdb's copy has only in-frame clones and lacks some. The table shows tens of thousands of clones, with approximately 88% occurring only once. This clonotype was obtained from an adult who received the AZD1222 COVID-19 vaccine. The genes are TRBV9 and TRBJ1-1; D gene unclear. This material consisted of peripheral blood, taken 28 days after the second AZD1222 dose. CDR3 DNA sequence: TGTGCCAGCAGCGAAACACCGAACACTGAAGCTTTCTTT. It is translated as CASSETPNTEAFF.